This TCR beta chain was sequenced during a study of molecular identifiers for immune sequencing clone quantification. Overall study: Five aliquots were made in replicates from the RNA of roughly 20,000 or 100,000 naive CD8 cells, and four were sequenced.

Germline V gene sequence: CDR1 MNHEY, CDR2 SVGAGI. CDR3 length: 12 residues. V lost 4 bases and J 6 bases, leaving 9 bases between the germline ends. Naive CD8 sequencing libraries were generated from roughly 20,000 to 1,000,000 sorted cells, with 10%, 30% or 50% RNA as input. The study, taken as a whole, reports: Detectable among over 900,000 naive cells, according to reports, was Jurkat TCR RNA spiked in from one cell.

As for this clonotype: Its target is not known.

Listed TCR primers, together with previously described methods, were used for the bulk TCR libraries. Each CDR3 protein is one row after TCRdb ran MiXCR on the PCR reads. Of about 510,000 distinct CDR3 sequences listed, around 23% are singletons. Sequencing was carried out using naive CD8+ T cells from blood, with Jurkat cell RNA spiked in. As for subset: FACS-sorted CD8+CD4-CCR7+CD45RA+ naive T cells. The gene calls are TRBV6-5 and TRBJ1-1; the D is unclear. The receptor was derived from a human donor in good health. Some libraries in this study had Jurkat cell RNA spiked in. In DNA, the CDR3 is TGTGCCAGCAGTTGGGCTAACTCTGAAGCTTTCTTT. Encoded protein: CASSWANSEAFF.